The 17 T cell receptor beta chains in this list originate from one sample, sequenced in a study of control samples from healthy donors and cancer patients. Sequenced by immunoSEQ multiplex PCR; TCRdb stores in-frame clones only, minus some. The sample consists of around 170,000 clones, roughly 89% of them appearing once. Sequenced material: blood. The receptors originated from a woman between 50 and 59 years old in good health.

On this clone: A much larger clonotype is one base distant, so this may be a read error. The chain is built from TRBV3-1 (or the pseudogene TRBV3-2) and TRBJ2-5, with 7 bases lining up with TRBD1. The junction had 6 bases not matched to a gene; V was cut back by 6 bases and J by 5 bases. CDR3 length: 13 residues. From germline, CDR1 is LGHDT and CDR2 YNNKEL (reference sequence). This chain's CDR3 is CASRQTGTETQYF. DNA of the CDR3: TGTGCCAGCAGGCAGACAGGGACGGAGACCCAGTACTTC.

The chain uses TRBV6-2 or TRBV6-3 and TRBJ2-7, with D perhaps matching TRBD1 or TRBD2 (5 bases each). V lost 2 bases to trimming and J lost 6 bases, with 17 bases between them. This CDR3 region has 15 residues. The germline V gene encodes CDR1 MNHEY and CDR2 SVGEGT. For the CDR3, the DNA is TGTGCCAGCAGTTACCTGGGACCGGGTCAGGGCGAGCAGTACTTC. Protein product: CASSYLGPGQGEQYF.

The V and J genes are TRBV15 and TRBJ1-2; a possible D gene is TRBD1 (6 bases). Germline CDR1 LNHNV, CDR2 YYDKDF (reference sequence). This CDR3 contains 15 residues. Trimming took off 0 bases at V and 5 bases at J, with 13 bases between the two ends. The CDR3 DNA reads TGTGCCACCAGCAGAGATTTGGGCAGGGGATATGGCTACACCTTC. Translated: CATSRDLGRGYGYTF.

The rearrangement uses TRBV15 and TRBJ2-6; possibly TRBD1 for D (6 bases). CDR1 and CDR2 from the germline V gene are LNHNV and YYDKDF (reference sequence). The CDR3 has 18 residues. V was clipped by 3 bases and J by 1 base, with 16 bases between them. The chain's CDR3 is CATSSRRDIRSGANVLTF. DNA of the CDR3: TGTGCCACCAGCAGCCGCCGGGACATAAGATCTGGGGCCAACGTCCTGACTTTC.

V is TRBV6-4 and J is TRBJ2-7; perhaps D is TRBD1 or TRBD2 (5 bases each). Trimming cost V 4 bases and J 3 bases, with 10 bases left between them. This CDR3 region has 13 residues. Germline V gene sequence: CDR1 MRHNA, CDR2 SNTAGT. As DNA, the CDR3 is TGTGCCAGCAGTGGGGACGACGGCTACGAGCAGTACTTC. Its translation: CASSGDDGYEQYF.

The chain uses TRBV6-1 and TRBJ1-1; D not certain. The CDR3 is made up of 13 amino acids. Trimming took off 3 bases at V and 8 bases at J, with 13 bases between the two ends. Germline V CDR1 and CDR2: MNHNS, SASEGT. The DNA of the CDR3 is TGTGCCAGCAGTGAGACGATACCCCTCGAAGCTTTCTTT. Translation gives CASSETIPLEAFF.

This clone was seen once. This chain uses TRBV11-2 with TRBJ1-2; D possibly corresponds to TRBD1 (6 bases). V lost 5 bases and J lost 8, with 15 bases in between. The CDR3 is 13 amino acids. CDR1 is SGHAT and CDR2 is FQNNGV in the germline V gene. CDR3 sequence (DNA): TGTGCCAGCAGCCTAGGGGGGGCGAGGGGCTACACCTTC. Translated, it gives CASSLGGARGYTF.

This clone has just one count. The chain is built from TRBV10-3 and TRBJ1-5, with D hard to call. Trimming cost V 10 bases and J 1 base, with 17 bases left between them. Germline V gene data show CDR1 as ENHRY and CDR2 as SYGVKD. This CDR3 region has 15 residues. CDR3 coding DNA: TGTGCCACAGACGCACGGGGTGGCAGCAATCAGCCCCAGCATTTT. It encodes CATDARGGSNQPQHF.

The chain couples TRBV24-1 to TRBJ2-3; 8 bases fit TRBD2. Looked up from germline, CDR1 is KGHDR and CDR2 is SFDVKD. V was clipped by 5 bases and J by 3 bases; unmatched bases: 6. The CDR3 consists of 15 residues. CDR3 amino acids: CATSVGAGETDTQYF. CDR3 bases: TGTGCCACCAGTGTGGGAGCGGGAGAAACAGATACGCAGTATTTT.

This rearrangement joins TRBV6-4 to TRBJ1-1, with D possibly TRBD1 on 5 matching bases. Per germline, CDR1 MRHNA and CDR2 SNTAGT. V lost 6 bases and J lost 2, with 13 bases in between. The length of the CDR3 is 14 residues. The CDR3 protein is CASRADTRNTEAFF. The CDR3 region has the DNA TGTGCCAGCAGAGCGGACACACGAAACACTGAAGCTTTCTTT.

This sequence joins TRBV28 and TRBJ2-7; D gene unclear. Germline V gene data show CDR1 as MDHEN and CDR2 as SYDVKM. V lost 5 bases to trimming and J lost 0 bases, with 8 bases between them. The CDR3 is 13 residues long. This CDR3 is CASSPPDSYEQYF. Here the CDR3 DNA reads TGTGCCAGCAGTCCGCCGGACTCCTACGAGCAGTACTTC.

V gene TRBV19 combines with J gene TRBJ2-1; TRBD2 matches 7 bases. The CDR3 contains 16 residues. V dropped 5 bases and J dropped 5; count of bases not matched to a gene: 12. Germline CDR1 and CDR2: LNHDA and SQIVND (reference sequence). The chain's CDR3 is CASSAPGGNRNNEQFF. The CDR3 nucleotides are TGTGCCAGTAGTGCCCCCGGGGGGAACCGAAACAATGAGCAGTTCTTC.

The chain carries TRBV15 and TRBJ1-5; D not certain. With 5 bases removed from V and 4 bases from J, the gap between germline ends came to 9 bases. The V gene's germline CDR1 is LNHNV and CDR2 YYDKDF (reference sequence). This CDR3 spans 13 amino acids. The CDR3 DNA reads TGTGCCACCAGCGGAGCTATTAATCAGCCCCAGCATTTT. Translated, it gives CATSGAINQPQHF.

J is TRBJ2-2 and V is TRBV3-1 (or the pseudogene TRBV3-2); tentatively, D is TRBD1 or TRBD2 (6 bases each). Trimming cost V 4 bases and J 2 bases, with 20 bases left between them. Looked up from germline, CDR1 is LGHDT and CDR2 is YNNKEL (reference sequence). The CDR3 is 18 residues long. The CDR3 is CASSPRPWRGANTGELFF. CDR3 in DNA: TGTGCCAGCAGCCCGCGACCGTGGAGGGGGGCCAACACCGGGGAGCTGTTTTTT.

Note on this clone: The same CDR3 also results from other DNA sequences found in this sample. V and J are TRBV5-6 and TRBJ1-1, with D uncertain. The V gene's germline CDR1 is SGHDT and CDR2 YYEEEE. This CDR3 comprises 12 residues. V was clipped by 2 bases and J by 5 bases, with 7 bases between them. In DNA, the CDR3 is TGTGCCAGCAGCTTTTTGGGGACTGAAGCTTTCTTT. Amino acids: CASSFLGTEAFF.

V and J are TRBV11-3 and TRBJ2-7; D unclear. V gave up 2 bases and J gave up 3 bases, with 8 bases separating them. CDR1 and CDR2 from the germline V gene are SGHNT and YENEEA. The length of the CDR3 is 13 residues. CDR3 amino acids: CASSLIGDYEQYF. CDR3 coding DNA: TGTGCCAGCAGCTTAATTGGGGACTACGAGCAGTACTTC. The whole variable domain, remainder taken from reference TRBV11-3 and TRBJ2-7, is EAGVVQSPRYKIIEKKQPVAFWCNPISGHNTLYWYLQNLGQGPELLIRYENEEAVDDSQLPKDRFSAERLKGVDSTLKIQPAELGDSAVYLCASSLIGDYEQYFGPGTRLTVT.

The chain links TRBV11-3 to TRBJ1-1; D may be TRBD1 (5 bases). Germline V lookup: CDR1 SGHNT, CDR2 YENEEA. V was clipped by 6 bases and J by 3 bases, with 8 bases between them. This CDR3 is built from 12 residues. The DNA of the CDR3 is TGTGCCAGCAGTGGGGACTACACTGAAGCTTTCTTT. Translation gives CASSGDYTEAFF. Complete variable domain (other parts from reference TRBV11-3 and TRBJ1-1): EAGVVQSPRYKIIEKKQPVAFWCNPISGHNTLYWYLQNLGQGPELLIRYENEEAVDDSQLPKDRFSAERLKGVDSTLKIQPAELGDSAVYLCASSGDYTEAFFGQGTRLTVV.